The T cell receptor (beta chain) described here comes from a study of CD8 T cells in ankylosing spondylitis. Study results and caveats: Earlier reports found some motif variants in synovial fluid and blood in reactive arthritis.

Quantitative molecular-barcoded 5'-RACE generated the TCR beta libraries. TCRdb ran MiXCR on the 5' RACE reads and lists one entry per CDR3 protein. Counted here are 300,000 to 350,000 distinct CDR3 sequences, approximately 15% occurring once; the ten biggest clones make up about 1%. CDR3 length: 14 residues. Trimming pared 6 bases from V and 1 base from J, leaving 12 bases between. This clonotype was recorded many times. The antigen remains undetermined. The V call is TRBV12-3 or TRBV12-4, the J call TRBJ1-1, with a possible D match to TRBD1 (5 bases). This sequence was found in a male donor with ankylosing spondylitis or in good health (not recorded which). Sequencing was done on a sample of blood, either unsorted or a sorted T cell fraction (not recorded which). The CDR3 region is CASSPGTANTEAFF. Written as DNA, the CDR3 is TGTGCCAGCAGCCCCGGGACGGCGAACACTGAAGCTTTCTTT.